This T cell receptor beta chain emerged from a study of neurological immune-mediated disorders. Comment on this clonotype: The antigen remains undetermined.

The team produced cDNA through 5'RACE using 10-nucleotide random UMIs. In TCRdb, the 5' RACE reads were re-called with MiXCR into one record per CDR3 protein. The profile shows about 41,000 distinct CDR3 sequences, 12% of them singletons. Points from the study as a whole: The level of TCR clonal expansion was highest in patients with HTLV-1-associated myelopathy and lowest in multiple sclerosis, where it fell below the level seen in healthy controls.

CDR1 is SGHVS and CDR2 is FNYEAQ in the germline V gene. The CDR3 consists of 17 residues. V dropped 0 bases and J dropped 4; count of bases not matched to a gene: 8. The sequence derives from a female donor in good health. The sequenced sample was PBMCs. The rearrangement uses TRBV7-6 and TRBJ2-3; 9 nucleotides align to TRBD2. The CDR3 DNA reads as TGTGCCAGCAGCTTAGCGGAGATAGCGGGAGATCCAGATACGCAGTATTTT. This gives the protein CASSLAEIAGDPDTQYF.